This T cell receptor (beta chain) appears in the sequencing data of a study of control samples from healthy donors and cancer patients. TCRdb's table, derived via immunoSEQ multiplex PCR, lists solely in-frame clones and lacks some. Of about 78,000 clones detected, roughly nine tenths appear once; the ten largest clones hold approximately 7.6%. CDR1 and CDR2 (germline): SNHLY, FYNNEI. V was clipped by 4 bases and J by 7 bases, with 5 bases between them. This CDR3 has 12 amino acids. Material for sequencing was blood. The source of this sequence is a woman in her sixties in good health. The chain links TRBV2 to TRBJ1-6; D uncertain. CDR3 coding DNA: TGTGCCAGCAGTGTAGCGAATTCACCCCTCCACTTT. Amino acids: CASSVANSPLHF.